The source of this T cell receptor (beta chain) is a study of glioma-infiltrating T cells after dendritic cell vaccination. Study information: The vaccine used monocyte-derived dendritic cells pulsed overnight with autologous tumor lysate.

The germline V gene has CDR1 SGHDT and CDR2 YYEEEE. The CDR3 has 16 residues. Losses at the gene ends were 2 bases for V and 1 base for J; bases not matched to a gene: 8. The time point denotes: after dendritic cell vaccination, including at tumor progression/relapse. TCRB CDR3 was amplified from 2 ug genomic DNA or less. The PCR used 60 V beta and 13 J beta primers. TCRdb's table, derived via immunoSEQ multiplex PCR, lists solely in-frame clones and lacks some. This table holds roughly 80,000 clones, roughly 84% found once. The sequence came from a human donor with glioblastoma. The chain couples TRBV5-6 to TRBJ2-5; 7 nucleotides agree with TRBD2. The material was blood, obtained after dendritic cell vaccination. The DNA for the CDR3 is TGTGCCAGCAGCTTAGGTGGGTGGGGGGGCCAAGAGACCCAGTACTTC. This gives the protein CASSLGGWGGQETQYF.